Shown below are 22 T cell receptor beta chains from a single sample sequenced in a study of cytomegalovirus exposure and HLA in healthy donors. PCR used 60 Vbeta primers and 13 Jbeta primers. The table came from immunoSEQ multiplex PCR; TCRdb's copy has only in-frame clones and leaves some out. The sample contains 150,000 to 200,000 clones, around four fifths of which appear only once. Sequencing was carried out using PBMCs. The receptors shown here come from a female donor in good health and CMV-seronegative.

The chain couples TRBV7-8 to TRBJ2-1; TRBD1 is a possible D gene (6 bases). This CDR3 has 15 amino acids. V lost 1 base to trimming and J lost 8 bases, with 15 bases between them. Per the germline V gene, CDR1 is SGHVS and CDR2 is FQNEAQ. CDR3: CASSLGDRILDEQFF. The CDR3 nucleotides read TGTGCCAGCAGCTTAGGTGACAGGATTCTCGATGAGCAGTTCTTC.

The chain recombines TRBV2 with TRBJ2-2; 7 bases fit TRBD1. CDR1 SNHLY and CDR2 FYNNEI come from the germline V gene. The CDR3 has 14 amino acids. V shed 7 bases and J 2 bases; nucleotides not matched to a gene: 4. The CDR3 bases are TGTGCCAGCAAAGGGGACAGCAACACCGGGGAGCTGTTTTTT. Its protein is CASKGDSNTGELFF.

The chain is built from TRBV27 and TRBJ2-4; perhaps TRBD2 as D (7 bases). CDR1 is MNHEY and CDR2 is SMNVEV in the germline V gene (reference sequence). Trimming left V 2 bases short and J 8 bases short, with 10 bases between. The CDR3 extends over 13 amino acids. The DNA of the CDR3 is TGTGCCAGCAGTTTACGGGGGGCGGACATTCAGTACTTC. It encodes CASSLRGADIQYF.

V usage is TRBV29-1 and J usage is TRBJ2-3; the D gene is possibly TRBD1 (5 bases). Germline V gene lookup returns CDR1 SQVTM and CDR2 ANQGSEA. The CDR3 has 12 amino acids. CDR3 bases: TGCAGTTCGGACAACAGCACAGATACGCAGTATTTT. Translated, it gives CSSDNSTDTQYF.

The V call is TRBV20-1, the J call TRBJ1-1, with 8 bases identical to TRBD1. The V gene's germline CDR1 is DFQATT and CDR2 SNEGSKA (reference sequence). This CDR3 region has 11 residues. Trimming removed 6 bases from V and 6 bases from J; junction bases left unmatched: 3. The chain's CDR3 is CSARTGPEAFF. The CDR3 DNA reads TGCAGTGCGCGGACAGGGCCTGAAGCTTTCTTT.

This chain joins TRBV7-2 and TRBJ1-1; D is unclear. Trimming took 5 bases from V and 7 from J, leaving 11 bases between them. The CDR3 is made up of 12 amino acids. The germline V gene has CDR1 SGHTA and CDR2 FQGNSA. The CDR3 DNA reads TGTGCCAGCAGCCGAGGTGTGAGTGAAGCTTTCTTT. This codes for CASSRGVSEAFF.

This clone has only a few counts. In DNA, the CDR3 is TGTGCCACCAGCAGCTATACAGGGAACACTGAAGCTTTCTTT. Translation: CATSSYTGNTEAFF. The chain is built from TRBV15 and TRBJ1-1, with D tentatively TRBD1 (5 bases). V dropped 3 bases and J dropped 1 base, with 9 bases sitting between them. Germline loops: CDR1 LNHNV, CDR2 YYDKDF (reference sequence). The CDR3 contains 14 residues.

This clone was observed a few times. V is TRBV28 and J is TRBJ2-7; 10 bases match TRBD1. Trimming cost V 5 bases and J 3 bases; bases outside gene matches: 7. The germline CDR1 and CDR2 sequences are MDHEN and SYDVKM. The CDR3 is made up of 15 amino acids. CDR3 DNA: TGTGCCAGCAGTCCCCTCCGGGACAGGGGCTACGAGCAGTACTTC. The encoded protein is CASSPLRDRGYEQYF.

This rearrangement joins TRBV5-4 to TRBJ1-2; D is uncertain. The CDR3 contains 13 residues. Germline V gene sequence: CDR1 SGHNT, CDR2 YYREEE (reference sequence). With 2 bases removed from V and 6 bases from J, the gap between germline ends came to 11 bases. The CDR3 DNA reads as TGTGCCAGCAGCTTCCGCGTGTTGGATGGCTACACCTTC. It specifies CASSFRVLDGYTF.

V and J are TRBV27 and TRBJ1-2; D may be TRBD1 (5 bases). Trimming took 6 bases from V and 4 from J, leaving 18 bases between them. CDR1 MNHEY and CDR2 SMNVEV come from the germline V gene (reference sequence). CDR3 length: 15 residues. In DNA form, the CDR3 reads TGTGCCAGCAGCATCTCGGGGAGGGGCAGCTATGGCTACACCTTC. It yields the protein CASSISGRGSYGYTF.

The chain carries TRBV28 and TRBJ2-1; 7 bases match TRBD1. Germline assignment: CDR1 MDHEN and CDR2 SYDVKM. This CDR3 is 13 amino acids long. V dropped 6 bases and J dropped 6; count of bases not matched to a gene: 5. DNA of the CDR3: TGTGCCAGCAGACTACCAGGGGGCAATGAGCAGTTCTTC. Its protein product is CASRLPGGNEQFF.

This clone was counted between two and nine times. The V call is TRBV7-8, the J call TRBJ1-1; 8 bases map to TRBD1. Trimming cost V 3 bases and J 7 bases; bases outside gene matches: 7. This CDR3 contains 14 residues. The germline CDR1 and CDR2 sequences are SGHVS and FQNEAQ. The CDR3 sequence is CASSLTRGPDEAFF. The CDR3 DNA reads as TGTGCCAGCAGCTTGACCAGGGGGCCGGATGAAGCTTTCTTT. The full variable domain, with the rest looked up from reference TRBV7-8 and TRBJ1-1, is GAGVSQSPRYKVAKRGQDVALRCDPISGHVSLFWYQQALGQGPEFLTYFQNEAQLDKSGLPSDRFFAERPEGSVSTLKIQRTQQEDSAVYLCASSLTRGPDEAFFGQGTRLTVV.

The chain carries TRBV7-3 and TRBJ2-3; D call uncertain. The V end was cut by 5 bases, the J end by 0 bases, with 12 bases between. CDR1 and CDR2 (germline): SGHTA, FQGTGA. The CDR3 has 15 amino acids. For the CDR3, the DNA is TGTGCCAGCAGCCTGAACAGCCTAAGCACAGATACGCAGTATTTT. As protein: CASSLNSLSTDTQYF.

This rearrangement joins TRBV30 to TRBJ2-1, with TRBD2 identical over 13 bases. V shed 2 bases, J shed 7 bases, and the junction held 17 bases outside the gene matches. In germline, CDR1 is GTSNPN, CDR2 SVGIG (reference sequence). The CDR3 is 19 residues long. The CDR3 coding sequence is TGTGCCTGGAGTTTCACCCGGACTAGCGGGGGCCCGGCCGGGAATGAGCAGTTCTTC. This sequence encodes CAWSFTRTSGGPAGNEQFF.

A few counts support this clone. Other DNA sequences in this specimen translate into the identical CDR3. The genes are TRBV5-1 and TRBJ1-4; D might be TRBD1 (6 bases). The CDR3 runs 14 residues. Germline CDR1 and CDR2: SGHRS and YFSETQ. Trimming took off 4 bases at V and 8 bases at J, with 15 bases between the two ends. CDR3 region: CASSLRGGDEKLFF. The CDR3 region has the DNA TGCGCCAGCAGCCTACGAGGGGGGGACGAAAAACTGTTTTTT.

V and J are TRBV27 and TRBJ1-4, with D possibly matching TRBD1 (5 bases). In germline, CDR1 is MNHEY, CDR2 SMNVEV (reference sequence). V dropped 4 bases and J dropped 7 bases, with 16 bases sitting between them. The CDR3 consists of 15 residues. The CDR3 DNA sequence: TGTGCCAGCAGTTCCCTCGGGCAGGGTGGTGAAAAACTGTTTTTT. Translating it yields CASSSLGQGGEKLFF.

This sequence joins TRBV29-1 and TRBJ1-6, with 10 bases matching TRBD1. This CDR3 comprises 13 residues. Germline V gene lookup returns CDR1 SQVTM and CDR2 ANQGSEA. The J segment lost 7 bases and the V segment lost 4 bases, leaving 1 base of the junction unmatched. The CDR3 region is CSVGTGGNSPLHF. The CDR3 coding sequence is TGCAGCGTTGGGACAGGGGGAAATTCACCCCTCCACTTT.

The chain recombines TRBV6-4 with TRBJ1-2; D is perhaps TRBD1 (6 bases). The V and J ends lost 3 bases and 8 bases respectively, with 19 bases between them. Germline V lookup: CDR1 MRHNA, CDR2 SNTAGT. The CDR3 covers 15 residues. This CDR3 is CASSEEGGGYGGYTF. The CDR3 coding sequence is TGTGCCAGCAGTGAAGAGGGAGGGGGATATGGAGGCTACACCTTC.

The genes are TRBV7-9 and TRBJ1-6, with 7 bases matching TRBD1. CDR3 length: 14 amino acids. Germline values: CDR1 SEHNR, CDR2 FQNEAQ (reference sequence). Trimming removed 5 bases from V and 7 bases from J; junction bases left unmatched: 5. As DNA, the CDR3 is TGTGCCAGCAGCCAACGGGGACAGAATTCACCCCTCCACTTT. Its translation: CASSQRGQNSPLHF.

V and J are TRBV10-3 and TRBJ1-5, with D possibly being TRBD1 (6 bases). The V end was cut by 0 bases, the J end by 5 bases, with 11 bases between. Germline lookup yields CDR1 ENHRY and CDR2 SYGVKD. The CDR3 has 15 residues. CDR3 region: CAISESKGEHQPQHF. The CDR3 bases are TGTGCCATCAGTGAGTCAAAGGGGGAGCATCAGCCCCAGCATTTT.

This clone was found once. CDR3: CASSIGTGFREQYF. In nucleotides, the CDR3 is TGTGCCAGTAGTATCGGGACAGGGTTCCGCGAGCAGTACTTC. The rearrangement joins TRBV19 to TRBJ2-7, with 9 bases identical to TRBD1. Germline-derived CDR1 and CDR2 are LNHDA and SQIVND (reference sequence). This CDR3 spans 14 amino acids. Unmatched junction bases numbered 6, after V lost 3 bases and J lost 6 bases.

V gene TRBV4-1 combines with J gene TRBJ2-3; 8 bases are a match to TRBD2. V was pared by 1 base and J by 2 bases, with 5 bases of the junction left unmatched. Germline V lookup: CDR1 MGHRA, CDR2 YSYEKL. The CDR3 consists of 16 residues. CDR3 amino acids: CASSQVAGGPTDTQYF. The DNA of the CDR3 is TGCGCCAGCAGCCAAGTGGCGGGAGGACCCACAGATACGCAGTATTTT.